This TCR beta chain comes out of a study of T cells in localized non-small cell lung cancer. Findings and caveats of the study: Highest T cell clonality was seen in uninvolved adjacent lung, surpassing that measured in tumor. Longer overall survival was linked to higher blood T cell density. A median of around 60 clones ranked among the top 100 in tumor appeared in adjacent lung. Investigators sequenced only a single tumor region, leaving heterogeneity possible.

TCRdb's table, derived via immunoSEQ multiplex PCR, lists solely in-frame clones and lacks some. Of roughly 6,700 clones listed, approximately 40% were seen once; the top ten hold 6.5% to 9.5%. This clone is large by share. What it binds is unknown. Germline assignment: CDR1 LNHDA and CDR2 SQIVND (reference sequence). This CDR3 is built from 15 residues. With 5 bases clipped from V and 0 bases from J, the junction kept 4 bases outside the gene matches. This TCR was sampled from a man aged 35 to 69 with stage III lung adenocarcinoma. This chain links TRBV19 with TRBJ1-3; 7 bases agree with TRBD1. The source was lung tumor tissue, collected before any cancer treatment. The CDR3 reads CASSSDRVSGNTIYF. CDR3 coding DNA: TGTGCCAGTAGTTCCGACAGGGTCTCTGGAAACACCATATATTTT.